This T cell receptor beta chain was found in a study of T cell responses to AZD1222 COVID-19 vaccine. Study details: Recipients boosted at about 4 weeks or about 12 weeks are pooled. Overall study findings and caveats: The breadth and depth of Spike-specific TCRs increased once two AZD1222 doses had been given.

Sequenced by immunoSEQ multiplex PCR; TCRdb stores in-frame clones only, minus some. Of 150,000 or so clones in the sample, 93% are singletons; the top ten hold about 0.9%. The CDR3 has 13 amino acids. Trimming took 5 bases from V and 7 from J, leaving 14 bases between them. The germline gives CDR1 SGHTA, CDR2 FQGNSA. Notes on this clone: As yet, its antigen is unknown.

The origin of this receptor is an adult in good health. The rearrangement links TRBV7-2 to TRBJ2-5; a possible D gene is TRBD1 (6 bases). The sequencing used peripheral blood, collected on day 0 of AZD1222 vaccination. This CDR3 reads CASSGQMRGTQYF. Here the CDR3 DNA reads TGTGCCAGCAGCGGACAGATGAGGGGGACCCAGTACTTC.